The 5 T cell receptor beta chains given below trace back to one sample, sequenced in a study of graft-versus-host responses after intestinal transplantation. Profiling relied on immunoSEQ multiplex PCR, and the TCRdb table lists in-frame clones only, not all of them. The table includes 25,000 to 30,000 clones, approximately 93% detected once. Sequencing used PBMCs, obtained about 65 days after intestinal transplant. The receptors originated from a human patient who received an intestinal transplant, so some T cells may come from the graft donor.

The V and J genes are TRBV15 and TRBJ2-1; D remains unclear. This CDR3 contains 13 residues. CDR1 and CDR2 from the germline V gene are LNHNV and YYDKDF (reference sequence). Trimming removed 0 bases at V and 7 bases at J, with 7 bases between. The CDR3 spells CATSRDYSNEQFF. The CDR3 nucleotides are TGTGCCACCAGCAGAGATTATAGTAATGAGCAGTTCTTC.

The rearrangement uses TRBV7-8 and TRBJ1-1; 7 nucleotides match TRBD1. V gave up 3 bases and J gave up 1 base; unmatched junction bases: 2. Germline CDR1 reads SGHVS; CDR2 reads FQNEAQ. The CDR3 contains 14 residues. This CDR3 reads CASSFGTANTEAFF. The CDR3 DNA is TGTGCCAGCAGCTTTGGGACAGCGAACACTGAAGCTTTCTTT. Looking up the rest from reference TRBV7-8 and TRBJ1-1 gives the full variable domain: GAGVSQSPRYKVAKRGQDVALRCDPISGHVSLFWYQQALGQGPEFLTYFQNEAQLDKSGLPSDRFFAERPEGSVSTLKIQRTQQEDSAVYLCASSFGTANTEAFFGQGTRLTVV.

This sequence joins TRBV30 and TRBJ2-5; tentatively, D is TRBD1 or TRBD2 (5 bases each). Germline assignment: CDR1 GTSNPN and CDR2 SVGIG (reference sequence). Between the trimmed V and J ends, which lost 5 bases and 7 bases, there was a span of 8 bases. There are 10 residues in the CDR3. The CDR3 coding sequence is TGTGCCTGGGATGGGGGGACCCAGTACTTC. The encoded protein is CAWDGGTQYF.

The chain combines TRBV27 with TRBJ2-1, with 15 bases lining up with TRBD2. V gave up 5 bases and J gave up 7 bases; unmatched junction bases: 3. Germline V gene sequence: CDR1 MNHEY, CDR2 SMNVEV (reference sequence). The CDR3 spans 15 residues. The CDR3 loop is CASSLGTSGRNEQFF. As DNA, the CDR3 is TGTGCCAGCAGTCTAGGGACTAGCGGGAGGAATGAGCAGTTCTTC.

This chain connects TRBV5-1 to TRBJ1-4; D not certain. V lost 3 bases and J 8 bases, leaving 5 bases between the germline ends. CDR1 and CDR2 (germline): SGHRS, YFSETQ. The CDR3 sequence is 11 residues long. The CDR3 loop is CASSSSEKLFF. The DNA for the CDR3 is TGCGCCAGCAGCTCGAGCGAAAAACTGTTTTTT.